The 3 T cell receptor beta chains given below trace back to one sample, sequenced in a study of shared clonotypes between healthy human individuals (dated by TCRdb to the early 2020s). Library method: the immunoSEQ multiplex PCR assay. TCRdb took this table from immuneACCESS and kept in-frame rearrangements with V and J called. Such tables lack part of the clones; where checked against another copy, unresolved V genes explain under half of the gap, and the rest is unexplained. Recorded for this sample are 500,000 to 650,000 clones; around three quarters of them occurred a single time. Of the sample, 12% falls within the top ten clones. Source material: PBMCs. Source of these receptors: a woman between 40 and 50 years old in good health. Some clones in this sample may be carry-over from other donors' samples.

In regard to this clone: Just one base apart from a much larger clone, this may be a read error. Other DNA sequences in this sample translate to the same CDR3. This chain uses TRBV4-1 with TRBJ1-1, with D tentatively TRBD1 (5 bases). This CDR3 region has 16 residues. The V gene's germline CDR1 is MGHRA and CDR2 YSYEKL. With 0 bases removed from V and 5 bases from J, the gap between germline ends came to 16 bases. The CDR3 region has the DNA TGCGCCAGCAGCCAAGAAGGGTTCGGGACCTGGACTGAAGCTTTCTTT. This translates into CASSQEGFGTWTEAFF.

Of note for this clone: The same CDR3 can be traced to other DNA sequences in this sample. V gene TRBV2 combines with J gene TRBJ2-3, with 10 positions matching TRBD2. Unmatched junction bases numbered 4, after V lost 4 bases and J lost 6 bases. Germline V gives CDR1 SNHLY, CDR2 FYNNEI. The CDR3 runs to 14 residues. The CDR3, as DNA: TGTGCCAGCAGTGGTCTAGCGGGAGAGGATACGCAGTATTTT. Amino acid sequence: CASSGLAGEDTQYF.

This clone was observed once. The V gene is TRBV7-9, the J gene TRBJ2-7; 10 bases match TRBD2. The V gene end was trimmed by 0 bases and the J gene end by 0 bases; junction bases not matched to a gene: 2. This CDR3 is 16 amino acids long. Germline CDR1 SEHNR, CDR2 FQNEAQ (reference sequence). CDR3 loop: CASSLALAGVSYEQYF. Written as DNA, the CDR3 is TGTGCCAGCAGCTTAGCGCTAGCGGGAGTCTCCTACGAGCAGTACTTC.